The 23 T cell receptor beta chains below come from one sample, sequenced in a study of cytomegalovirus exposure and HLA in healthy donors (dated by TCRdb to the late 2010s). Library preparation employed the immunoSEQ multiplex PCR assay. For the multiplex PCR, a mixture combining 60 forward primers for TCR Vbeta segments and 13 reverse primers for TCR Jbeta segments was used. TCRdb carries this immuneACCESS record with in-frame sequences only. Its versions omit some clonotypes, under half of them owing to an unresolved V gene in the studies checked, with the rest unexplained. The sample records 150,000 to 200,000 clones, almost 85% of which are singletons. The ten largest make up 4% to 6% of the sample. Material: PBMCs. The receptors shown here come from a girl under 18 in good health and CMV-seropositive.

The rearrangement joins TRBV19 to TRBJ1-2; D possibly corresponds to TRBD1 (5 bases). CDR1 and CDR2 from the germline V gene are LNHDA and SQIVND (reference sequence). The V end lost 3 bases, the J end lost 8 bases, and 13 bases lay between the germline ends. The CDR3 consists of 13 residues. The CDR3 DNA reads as TGTGCCAGTAGTATTAGCGCGGGGCAAGGCTACACCTTC. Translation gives CASSISAGQGYTF.

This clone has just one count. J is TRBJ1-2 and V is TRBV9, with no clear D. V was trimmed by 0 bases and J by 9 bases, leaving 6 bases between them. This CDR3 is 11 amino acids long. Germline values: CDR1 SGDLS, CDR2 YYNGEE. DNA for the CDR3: TGTGCCAGCAGCGTAGCTAGCCGCTACACCTTC. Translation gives CASSVASRYTF.

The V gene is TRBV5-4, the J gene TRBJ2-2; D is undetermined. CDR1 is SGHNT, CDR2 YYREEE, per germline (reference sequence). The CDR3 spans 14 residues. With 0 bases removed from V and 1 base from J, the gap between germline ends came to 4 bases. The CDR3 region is CASSLVRNTGELFF. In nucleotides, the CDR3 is TGTGCCAGCAGCTTGGTCAGGAACACCGGGGAGCTGTTTTTT.

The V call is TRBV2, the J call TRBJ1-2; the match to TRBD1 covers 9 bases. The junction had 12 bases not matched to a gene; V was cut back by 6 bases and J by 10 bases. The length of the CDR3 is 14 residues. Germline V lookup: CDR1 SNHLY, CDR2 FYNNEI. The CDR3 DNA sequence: TGTGCCAGCAGCCCGAGGGGGACAGGGAGGGTCTACACCTTC. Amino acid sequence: CASSPRGTGRVYTF.

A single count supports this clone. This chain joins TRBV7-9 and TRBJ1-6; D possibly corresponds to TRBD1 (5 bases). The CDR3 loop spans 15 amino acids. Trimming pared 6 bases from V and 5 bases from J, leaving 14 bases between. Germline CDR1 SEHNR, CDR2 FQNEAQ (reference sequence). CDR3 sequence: CASSRDGGNNSPLHF. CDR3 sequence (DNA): TGTGCCAGCAGTCGGGACGGGGGGAATAATTCACCCCTCCACTTT.

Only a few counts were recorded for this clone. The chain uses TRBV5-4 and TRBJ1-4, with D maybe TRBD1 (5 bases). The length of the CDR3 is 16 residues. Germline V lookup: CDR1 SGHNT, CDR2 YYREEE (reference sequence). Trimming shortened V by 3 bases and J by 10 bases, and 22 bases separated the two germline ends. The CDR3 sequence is CASSSRGGTQEAKLFF. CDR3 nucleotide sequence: TGTGCCAGCAGCTCACGGGGGGGGACTCAGGAGGCAAAACTGTTTTTT.

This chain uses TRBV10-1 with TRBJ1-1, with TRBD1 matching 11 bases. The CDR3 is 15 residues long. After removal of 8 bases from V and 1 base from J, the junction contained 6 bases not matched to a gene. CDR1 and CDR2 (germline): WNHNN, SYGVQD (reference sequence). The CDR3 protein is CASVPGQGENTEAFF. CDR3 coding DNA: TGCGCCAGCGTCCCGGGACAGGGGGAGAACACTGAAGCTTTCTTT.

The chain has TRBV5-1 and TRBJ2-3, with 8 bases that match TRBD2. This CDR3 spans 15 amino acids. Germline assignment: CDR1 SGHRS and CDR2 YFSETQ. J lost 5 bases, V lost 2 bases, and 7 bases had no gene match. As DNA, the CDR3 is TGCGCCAGCAGCTTCCGGGGGGGCCGCGGAGATACGCAGTATTTT. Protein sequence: CASSFRGGRGDTQYF.

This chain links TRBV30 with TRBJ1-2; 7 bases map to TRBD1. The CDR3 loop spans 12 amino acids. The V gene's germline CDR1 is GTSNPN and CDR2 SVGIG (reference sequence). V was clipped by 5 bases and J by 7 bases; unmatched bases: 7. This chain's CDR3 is CAWEVGGRGYTF. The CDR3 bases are TGTGCCTGGGAAGTAGGGGGCCGTGGCTACACCTTC.

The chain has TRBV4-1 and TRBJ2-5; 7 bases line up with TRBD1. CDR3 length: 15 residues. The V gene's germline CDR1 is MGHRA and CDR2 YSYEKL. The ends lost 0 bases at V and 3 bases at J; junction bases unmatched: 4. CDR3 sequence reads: CASSQDNGQEETQYF. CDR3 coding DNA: TGCGCCAGCAGCCAAGACAACGGACAGGAAGAGACCCAGTACTTC.

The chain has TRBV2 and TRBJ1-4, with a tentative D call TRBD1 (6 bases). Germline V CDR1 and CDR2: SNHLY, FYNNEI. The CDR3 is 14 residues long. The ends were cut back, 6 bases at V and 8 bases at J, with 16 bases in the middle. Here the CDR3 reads CASSAQGIGEKLFF. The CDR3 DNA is TGTGCCAGCAGCGCACAGGGTATAGGGGAAAAACTGTTTTTT.

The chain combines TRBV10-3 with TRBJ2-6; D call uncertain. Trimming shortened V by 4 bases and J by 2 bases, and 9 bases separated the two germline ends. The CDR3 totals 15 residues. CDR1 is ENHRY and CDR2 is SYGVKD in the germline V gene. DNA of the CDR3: TGTGCCATCAGTGTCGAGAGGACTGGGGCCAACGTCCTGACTTTC. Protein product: CAISVERTGANVLTF.

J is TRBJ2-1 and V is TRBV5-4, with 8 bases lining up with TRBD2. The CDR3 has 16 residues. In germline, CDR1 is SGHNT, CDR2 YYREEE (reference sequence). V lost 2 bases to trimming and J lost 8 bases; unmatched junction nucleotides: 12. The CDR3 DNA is TGTGCCAGCAGCTTCTTAGCACGGGGGGGCCTCGATGAGCAGTTCTTC. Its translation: CASSFLARGGLDEQFF.

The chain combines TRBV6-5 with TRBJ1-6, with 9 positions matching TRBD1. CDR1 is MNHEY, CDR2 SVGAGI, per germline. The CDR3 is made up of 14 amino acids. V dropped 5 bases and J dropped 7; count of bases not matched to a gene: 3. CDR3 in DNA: TGTGCCAGCAGTCCGGGACAGGGAAATTCACCCCTCCACTTT. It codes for CASSPGQGNSPLHF.

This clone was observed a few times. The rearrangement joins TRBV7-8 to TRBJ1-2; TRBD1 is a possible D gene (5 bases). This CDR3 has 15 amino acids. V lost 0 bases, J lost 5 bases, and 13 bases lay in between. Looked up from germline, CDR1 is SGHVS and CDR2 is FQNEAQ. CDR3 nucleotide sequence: TGTGCCAGCAGCTTAGCGGCGGGGGACGCGTATGGCTACACCTTC. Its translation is CASSLAAGDAYGYTF.

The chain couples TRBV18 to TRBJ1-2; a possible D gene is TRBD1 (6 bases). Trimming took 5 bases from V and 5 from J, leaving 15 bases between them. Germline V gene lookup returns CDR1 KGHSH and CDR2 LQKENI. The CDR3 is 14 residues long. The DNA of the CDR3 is TGTGCCAGCTCATCGGGGGGCAGGGCGTATGGCTACACCTTC. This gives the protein CASSSGGRAYGYTF.

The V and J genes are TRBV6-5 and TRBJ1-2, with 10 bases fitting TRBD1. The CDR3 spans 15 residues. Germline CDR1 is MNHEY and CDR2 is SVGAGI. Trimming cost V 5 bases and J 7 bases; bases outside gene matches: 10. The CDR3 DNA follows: TGTGCCAGCAGTCCCCCGGGACAGGGGAAGGCTGGCTACACCTTC. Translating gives CASSPPGQGKAGYTF.

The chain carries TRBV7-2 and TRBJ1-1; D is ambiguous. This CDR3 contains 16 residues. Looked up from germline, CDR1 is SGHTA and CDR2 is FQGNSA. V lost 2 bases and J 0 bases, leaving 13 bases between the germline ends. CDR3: CASSLFMMDLNTEAFF. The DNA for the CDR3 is TGTGCCAGCAGCTTATTTATGATGGACTTGAACACTGAAGCTTTCTTT.

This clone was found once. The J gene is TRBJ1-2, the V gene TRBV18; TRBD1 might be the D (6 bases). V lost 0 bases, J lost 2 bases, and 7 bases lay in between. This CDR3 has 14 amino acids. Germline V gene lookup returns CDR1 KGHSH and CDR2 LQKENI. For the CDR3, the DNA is TGTGCCAGCTCACCACCGACAGGCAACTATGGCTACACCTTC. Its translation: CASSPPTGNYGYTF.

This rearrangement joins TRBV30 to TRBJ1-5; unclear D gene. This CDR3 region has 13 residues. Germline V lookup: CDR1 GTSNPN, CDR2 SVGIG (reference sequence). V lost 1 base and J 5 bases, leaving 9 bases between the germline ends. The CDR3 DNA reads TGTGCCTGGAGTGACGCAGTGGATCAGCCCCAGCATTTT. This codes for CAWSDAVDQPQHF.

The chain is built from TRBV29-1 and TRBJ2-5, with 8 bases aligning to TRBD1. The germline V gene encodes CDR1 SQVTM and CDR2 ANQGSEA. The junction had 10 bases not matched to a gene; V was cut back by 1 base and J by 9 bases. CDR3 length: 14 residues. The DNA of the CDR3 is TGCAGCGTTGAAGCGCCAGGGGGCCTTTGGGCCCAGTACTTC. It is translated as CSVEAPGGLWAQYF.

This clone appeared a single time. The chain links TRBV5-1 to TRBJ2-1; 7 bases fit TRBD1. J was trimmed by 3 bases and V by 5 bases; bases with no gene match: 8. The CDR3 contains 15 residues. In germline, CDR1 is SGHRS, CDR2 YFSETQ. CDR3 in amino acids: CASSFRQGNYNEQFF. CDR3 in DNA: TGCGCCAGCAGTTTCCGACAGGGTAACTACAATGAGCAGTTCTTC. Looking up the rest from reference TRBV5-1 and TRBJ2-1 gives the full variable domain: KAGVTQTPRYLIKTRGQQVTLSCSPISGHRSVSWYQQTPGQGLQFLFEYFSETQRNKGNFPGRFSGRQFSNSRSEMNVSTLELGDSALYLCASSFRQGNYNEQFFGPGTRLTVL.

CDR3 bases: TGCGCCAGCAGCACGCGGACAGGGGGCAACTACAATGAGCAGTTCTTC. It is translated as CASSTRTGGNYNEQFF. The chain recombines TRBV5-1 with TRBJ2-1; 11 nucleotides agree with TRBD1. This CDR3 is built from 16 residues. Losses at the gene ends were 4 bases for V and 3 bases for J; bases not matched to a gene: 6. Per the germline V gene, CDR1 is SGHRS and CDR2 is YFSETQ.